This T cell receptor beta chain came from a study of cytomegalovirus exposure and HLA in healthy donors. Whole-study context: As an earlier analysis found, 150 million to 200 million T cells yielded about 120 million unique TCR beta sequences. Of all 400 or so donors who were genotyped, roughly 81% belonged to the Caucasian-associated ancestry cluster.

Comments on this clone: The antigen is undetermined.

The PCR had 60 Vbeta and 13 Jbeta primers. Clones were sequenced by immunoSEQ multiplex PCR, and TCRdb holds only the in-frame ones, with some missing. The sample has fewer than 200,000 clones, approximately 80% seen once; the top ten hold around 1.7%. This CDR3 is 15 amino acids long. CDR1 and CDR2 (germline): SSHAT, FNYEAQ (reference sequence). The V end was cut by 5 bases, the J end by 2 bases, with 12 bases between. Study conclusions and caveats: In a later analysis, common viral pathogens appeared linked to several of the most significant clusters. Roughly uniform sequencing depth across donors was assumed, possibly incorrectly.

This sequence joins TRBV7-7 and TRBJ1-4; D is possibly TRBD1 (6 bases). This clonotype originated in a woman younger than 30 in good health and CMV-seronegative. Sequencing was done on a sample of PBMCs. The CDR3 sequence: CASSIGQSTNEKLFF. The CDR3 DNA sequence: TGTGCCAGCAGCATTGGACAGTCGACTAATGAAAAACTGTTTTTT. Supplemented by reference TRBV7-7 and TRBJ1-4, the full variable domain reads GAGVSQSPRYKVTKRGQDVTLRCDPISSHATLYWYQQALGQGPEFLTYFNYEAQPDKSGLPSDRFSAERPEGSISTLTIQRTEQRDSAMYRCASSIGQSTNEKLFFGSGTQLSVL.